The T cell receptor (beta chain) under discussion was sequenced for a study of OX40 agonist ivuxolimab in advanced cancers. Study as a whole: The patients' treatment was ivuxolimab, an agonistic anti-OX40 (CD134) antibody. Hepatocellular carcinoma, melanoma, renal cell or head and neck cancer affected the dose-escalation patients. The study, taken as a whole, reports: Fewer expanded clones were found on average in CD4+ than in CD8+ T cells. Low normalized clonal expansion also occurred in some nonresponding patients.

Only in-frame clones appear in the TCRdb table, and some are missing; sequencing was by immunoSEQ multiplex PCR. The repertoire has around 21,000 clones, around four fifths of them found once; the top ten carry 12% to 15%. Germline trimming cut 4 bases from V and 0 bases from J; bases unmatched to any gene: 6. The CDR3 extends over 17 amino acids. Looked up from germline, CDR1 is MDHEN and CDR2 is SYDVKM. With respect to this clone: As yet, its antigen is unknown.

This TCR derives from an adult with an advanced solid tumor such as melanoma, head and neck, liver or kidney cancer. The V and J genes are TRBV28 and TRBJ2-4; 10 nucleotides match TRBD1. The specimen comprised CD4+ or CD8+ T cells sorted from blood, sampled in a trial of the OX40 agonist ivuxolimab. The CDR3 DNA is TGTGCCAGCAGTTCCCAGGGACAGGGGCTAGCCAAAAACATTCAGTACTTC. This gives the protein CASSSQGQGLAKNIQYF.